This entry lists 20 T cell receptor beta chains sequenced from one sample in a study of lung T cells in sarcoidosis with Löfgren's syndrome (dated by TCRdb to the late 2010s). TCRdb lists the instrument as Illumina MiSeq. Using fastp trimming at Q25 and MiXCR clonotype assembly, TCRdb reanalyzed the public sequencing data and kept in-frame beta chains. CDR3 protein duplicates are merged, each entry listing the most common genes and DNA. The sample table shows about 63,000 distinct CDR3 sequences, and 21% are seen once. The top ten hold under 3% of the sample. Sequenced: CD4+ T cells from PBMCs. These receptors were collected from a human donor with sarcoidosis (Löfgren's syndrome or another form), or a control subject (not recorded which).

This clonotype was detected a few times. The chain recombines TRBV11-2 with TRBJ1-3, with D uncertain. V lost 5 bases and J lost 0, with 17 bases in between. CDR1 SGHAT and CDR2 FQNNGV come from the germline V gene. CDR3 size: 17 residues. The DNA for the CDR3 is TGTGCCAGCAGCACCATCGGCCAGATTTCCTCTGGAAACACCATATATTTT. Its translation: CASSTIGQISSGNTIYF.

This clonotype was detected ten times or more. The genes are TRBV10-3 and TRBJ1-1, with TRBD1 as a possible D gene (5 bases). The CDR3 is 13 amino acids. In germline, CDR1 is ENHRY, CDR2 SYGVKD. The V and J ends lost 6 bases and 4 bases respectively, with 12 bases between them. This chain's CDR3 is CAISYGGGTEAFF. CDR3 nucleotide sequence: TGTGCCATCAGCTACGGTGGGGGCACTGAAGCTTTCTTT.

The sample holds many counts of this clonotype. The chain employs TRBV7-9 and TRBJ2-3, with unresolved D. The CDR3 length is 16 residues. CDR1 and CDR2 (germline): SEHNR, FQNEAQ (reference sequence). The germline V and J ends were trimmed by 5 bases and 5 bases, with 20 bases remaining between them. This CDR3 reads CASSPTPQGLVDTQYF. CDR3 nucleotide sequence: TGTGCCAGCAGCCCCACGCCCCAAGGGTTGGTAGATACGCAGTATTTT.

This chain links TRBV7-9 with TRBJ1-2; TRBD1 agrees at 9 bases. This CDR3 contains 15 residues. The germline CDR1 and CDR2 sequences are SEHNR and FQNEAQ (reference sequence). V was clipped by 5 bases and J by 2 bases; unmatched bases: 6. CDR3 in amino acids: CASSHPGQGNYGYTF. CDR3 bases: TGTGCCAGCAGCCATCCGGGACAGGGAAACTATGGCTACACCTTC.

To note about this clonotype: Just one base apart from a much larger clone, this may be a read error. The CDR3 reads CASSGSGRVRQPQHF. The CDR3 bases are TGTGCCAGCAGTGGATCGGGCAGGGTGCGACAGCCCCAGCATTTT. The J gene is TRBJ1-5, the V gene TRBV2, with D perhaps TRBD1 (5 bases). There are 15 residues in the CDR3. Germline lookup yields CDR1 SNHLY and CDR2 FYNNEI. V lost 4 bases and J lost 7, with 17 bases in between.

The rearrangement links TRBV5-4 to TRBJ2-7; 8 bases fit TRBD2. This CDR3 is 14 amino acids long. Germline V gene sequence: CDR1 SGHNT, CDR2 YYREEE (reference sequence). The ends lost 4 bases at V and 2 bases at J; junction bases unmatched: 5. CDR3 protein: CASSGPGRAYEQYF. The CDR3 DNA follows: TGTGCCAGCAGCGGGCCCGGGAGGGCCTACGAGCAGTACTTC.

This clonotype was counted only a few times. This rearrangement joins TRBV7-9 to TRBJ1-4; D possibly corresponds to TRBD1 (6 bases). The V and J ends lost 10 bases and 4 bases respectively, with 22 bases between them. Germline V gene lookup returns CDR1 SEHNR and CDR2 FQNEAQ (reference sequence). There are 16 residues in the CDR3. CDR3 protein: CAIGGGEGRLNEKLFF. CDR3 bases: TGTGCCATCGGAGGGGGGGAAGGCAGGCTTAATGAAAAACTGTTTTTT.

This clonotype has only a few counts. The chain carries TRBV5-4 and TRBJ2-1; possibly TRBD1 for D (5 bases). The germline gives CDR1 SGHNT, CDR2 YYREEE (reference sequence). Trimming took off 1 base at V and 5 bases at J, with 16 bases between the two ends. This CDR3 is built from 16 residues. The CDR3 reads CASSLQSRARNNEQFF. Written as DNA, the CDR3 is TGTGCCAGCAGCTTGCAGAGCAGGGCTCGTAACAATGAGCAGTTCTTC.

This chain connects TRBV18 to TRBJ1-1; 8 positions agree with TRBD1. V lost 5 bases, J lost 5 bases, and 7 bases stayed unmatched. The CDR3 has 14 residues. Germline V lookup: CDR1 KGHSH, CDR2 LQKENI. In DNA form, the CDR3 reads TGTGCCAGCTCAAAGACAGGGGTATTTACTGAAGCTTTCTTT. Translating it yields CASSKTGVFTEAFF.

There are many counts of this clonotype. V gene TRBV6-1 combines with J gene TRBJ2-7, with D perhaps assigned TRBD1 or TRBD2 (5 bases each). The CDR3 is 12 amino acids. V was shortened by 7 bases and J by 5 bases, with 12 bases between the two germline ends. The germline gives CDR1 MNHNS, CDR2 SASEGT. The CDR3 sequence: CASTDRGHEQYF. CDR3 sequence (DNA): TGTGCCAGCACCGATAGGGGACACGAGCAGTACTTC.

V usage is TRBV5-1 and J usage is TRBJ2-3, with TRBD1 as a possible D gene (5 bases). V lost 2 bases to trimming and J lost 4 bases, with 8 bases between them. The CDR3 is made up of 13 amino acids. The germline gives CDR1 SGHRS, CDR2 YFSETQ. CDR3: CASSFQGPDTQYF. CDR3 sequence (DNA): TGCGCCAGCAGCTTTCAGGGCCCAGATACGCAGTATTTT.

This rearrangement joins TRBV29-1 to TRBJ2-5, with 8 bases aligning to TRBD1. The CDR3 loop spans 11 amino acids. Trimming removed 7 bases from V and 5 bases from J; junction bases left unmatched: 3. The germline V gene encodes CDR1 SQVTM and CDR2 ANQGSEA. CDR3 in DNA: TGCAGCGCAGGGGGCGTGGAGACCCAGTACTTC. Amino acid sequence: CSAGGVETQYF.

This clonotype has ten or more counts. The J gene is TRBJ1-5, the V gene TRBV12-3 or TRBV12-4, with a weak D call TRBD1 (5 bases). This CDR3 is built from 15 residues. Trimming left V 2 bases short and J 4 bases short, with 12 bases between. This CDR3 is CASSLNRRANQPQHF. For the CDR3, the DNA is TGTGCCAGCAGTTTAAACAGGAGGGCAAATCAGCCCCAGCATTTT.

This clonotype turned up a few times. This chain uses TRBV5-6 with TRBJ2-3; D possibly corresponds to TRBD2 (5 bases). The CDR3 spans 15 residues. Trimming took 1 base from V and 6 from J, leaving 15 bases between them. Germline loops: CDR1 SGHDT, CDR2 YYEEEE. Here the CDR3 DNA reads TGTGCCAGCAGCTTGCGGACTGGAACTGTGGATACGCAGTATTTT. This sequence encodes CASSLRTGTVDTQYF.

This clonotype was seen many times. The rearrangement uses TRBV7-2 and TRBJ2-5; D gene uncertain. V lost 10 bases and J 2 bases, leaving 17 bases between the germline ends. This CDR3 contains 14 residues. Germline CDR1 SGHTA, CDR2 FQGNSA. The CDR3 DNA reads as TGTGCCACCTCGTATAATCCGGCGCAAGAGACCCAGTACTTC. Translating gives CATSYNPAQETQYF.

This clonotype was counted ten times or more. V is TRBV6-6 and J is TRBJ2-5, with a tentative D call TRBD2 (6 bases). Germline V gene lookup returns CDR1 MNHNY and CDR2 SVGAGI (reference sequence). Trimming left V 2 bases short and J 2 bases short, with 12 bases between. This CDR3 is built from 15 residues. DNA of the CDR3: TGTGCCAGCAGTTACCCGGAGGGCAATCAAGAGACCCAGTACTTC. Its translation: CASSYPEGNQETQYF.

This clonotype was seen at least ten times. The rearrangement uses TRBV15 and TRBJ2-5; a possible D gene is TRBD1 (6 bases). From germline, CDR1 is LNHNV and CDR2 YYDKDF (reference sequence). Trimming shortened V by 3 bases and J by 13 bases, and 15 bases separated the two germline ends. This CDR3 is built from 12 residues. The CDR3 nucleotides read TGTGCCACCAGCAGCCCGGGGACATCTCCGTACTTC. Its protein product is CATSSPGTSPYF.

Remarks on this clonotype: This could be a read error, since a much larger clone is one nucleotide away. The J gene is TRBJ1-4, the V gene TRBV2, with TRBD1 matching 9 bases. Germline CDR1 is SNHLY and CDR2 is FYNNEI. The CDR3 runs to 14 residues. The CDR3 sequence is CASTVGQGGEELFF. In DNA form, the CDR3 reads TGTGCCAGCACCGTGGGACAGGGCGGTGAAGAACTGTTTTTT. Together with reference TRBV2 and TRBJ1-4, the CDR3 gives the full variable domain: EPEVTQTPSHQVTQMGQEVILRCVPISNHLYFYWYRQILGQKVEFLVSFYNNEISEKSEIFDDQFSVERPDGSNFTLKIRSTKLEDSAMYFCASTVGQGGEELFFGSGTQLSVL.

This clonotype has at least ten counts. The chain has TRBV29-1 and TRBJ2-3, with D unclear. This CDR3 region has 12 residues. Between the trimmed V and J ends, which lost 3 bases and 1 base, there was a span of 5 bases. Germline V lookup: CDR1 SQVTM, CDR2 ANQGSEA. CDR3 nucleotide sequence: TGCAGCGTTGATCCCGGCACAGATACGCAGTATTTT. Translation: CSVDPGTDTQYF.

This chain connects TRBV29-1 to TRBJ1-1; no reliable D call. The V gene lost 4 bases and the J gene lost 6 bases, with 18 bases spanning the gap. The CDR3 extends over 14 amino acids. The germline V gene has CDR1 SQVTM and CDR2 ANQGSEA. In nucleotides, the CDR3 is TGCAGCGTTGTGGGAACCGCTGCGAAACCTGAAGCTTTCTTT. It is translated as CSVVGTAAKPEAFF.